This T cell receptor (beta chain) was sequenced during a study of technical replicates of blood from a handful of donors (dated by TCRdb to 2017 to 2019). Worth noting for this clone: It lacks a known antigen. No clone much larger than this one lies a single base away; base qualities are absent.

To prepare the library, the immunoSEQ multiplex PCR assay was applied. TCRdb mirrors the immuneACCESS table, restricted to in-frame sequences. Some clones are absent from its copies; in checked studies, under half trace to an unresolved V gene, and the reason for the others is unknown. In this sample the table shows 50,000 to 80,000 clones, roughly 90% of which occur a single time. Approximately 4.5% of the sample lies in the top ten. The germline V end is reduced by 0 bases and the J end by 0 bases; junction bases left unmatched: 6. Taken from cysteine to phenylalanine, the CDR3 has 18 residues. Only the CDR3 region is kept as DNA, spanning 54 bases read in frame from base 1. In the germline V gene, CDR1 corresponds to LGHNA and CDR2 to YSLEER.

This TCR derives from a human donor in good health. Some clones in this sample may be carry-over from other donors' samples. In this chain, TRBV4-3 is recombined with TRBJ2-2; 8 middle bases align to TRBD1. Sample: PBMCs. This receptor carries the CDR3 CASSQEGPGGTNTGELFF. The sequence in DNA is TGCGCCAGCAGCCAAGAAGGGCCAGGGGGCACGAACACCGGGGAGCTGTTTTTT.